The rows below give T cell receptor beta chains drawn from one sample of a study of T cells after yellow fever vaccination. One entry per CDR3 protein results from TCRdb running MiXCR on the 5' RACE reads. The sample lists hundreds of thousands of distinct CDR3 sequences; roughly 7.5% were seen once. Specimen: PBMCs, collected about 41 days after the first yellow fever vaccination. The receptors here all came from a young man who received the YFV17D yellow fever vaccine. The CDR3 runs from the conserved cysteine through the conserved F or W. Fields, in order: J gene, V gene, D gene, clone size, CDR3 DNA, CDR3 protein. A D gene is named only where the DNA matches it firmly. Not all rows give a size; the values are once, few, many and, for expanded clones, a class.

TRBJ1-3	TRBV7-2	-	few	TGTGCCAGCAGCCCACAGGGTACCTCTGGAAACACCATATATTTT	CASSPQGTSGNTIYF
TRBJ1-1	TRBV9	TRBD1	few	TGTGCCAGCAGCGTACCGACAGGGGTTGACACTGAAGCTTTCTTT	CASSVPTGVDTEAFF
TRBJ1-6	TRBV9	TRBD1	-	TGTGCCAGCAGCGTAGACGGGACAGTAAATTCACCCCTCCACTTT	CASSVDGTVNSPLHF
TRBJ1-4	TRBV20-1	TRBD1	few	TGCAGTGCAGGACAGGGACGTAGCCATGAAAAACTGTTTTTT	CSAGQGRSHEKLFF
TRBJ2-3	TRBV11-2	TRBD1	once	TGTGCCAGCAGCTTACGGGTTAGGACAGGCCCAGATACGCAGTATTTT	CASSLRVRTGPDTQYF
TRBJ1-2	TRBV5-1	TRBD1	-	TGCGCCAGCAGCTTGGGCGGACAGGGCCTTGAGAGGGGCTACACCTTC	CASSLGGQGLERGYTF
TRBJ1-1	TRBV12-3/TRBV12-4	-	few	TGTGCCAGCAGTGCCAGGGGTTTTGACACTGAAGCTTTCTTT	CASSARGFDTEAFF
TRBJ1-1	TRBV4-3	-	-	TGCGCCAGCAGCCCAGAACGGGGCACTGAAGCTTTCTTT	CASSPERGTEAFF
TRBJ2-3	TRBV24-1	-	-	TGTGCCACCAGTTTGAGCACAGATACGCAGTATTTT	CATSLSTDTQYF
TRBJ2-5	TRBV3-1	TRBD1	-	TGTGCCAGCAGCGGCCGGGACAGGTTACCGGAGACCCAGTACTTC	CASSGRDRLPETQYF
TRBJ1-1	TRBV29-1	-	few	TGCGTTATTGATAGGAACACTGAAGCTTTCTTT	CVIDRNTEAFF
TRBJ1-1	TRBV7-2	-	-	TGTGCCAGCAGCTTTCAGGGAGGGGACACTGAAGCTTTCTTT	CASSFQGGDTEAFF
TRBJ2-1	TRBV6-2/TRBV6-3	-	-	TGTGCCAGCAGTTACCCCAGGGGATACAATGAGCAGTTCTTC	CASSYPRGYNEQFF
TRBJ2-5	TRBV27	-	-	TGTGCCAGCAGTTCTCCAGGGTCCCTAGAGACCCAGTACTTC	CASSSPGSLETQYF
TRBJ2-2	TRBV5-1	-	-	TGCGCCAGCAGCTTGACTACCTACACCGGGGAGCTGTTTTTT	CASSLTTYTGELFF
TRBJ2-6	TRBV3-1	-	-	TGTGCCAGCAGCCCTAGGGTGGGCAGTGGGGCCAACGTCCTGACTTTC	CASSPRVGSGANVLTF
TRBJ2-2	TRBV12-3/TRBV12-4	-	few	TGTGCCAGCAGTCCTGTCGGGGAGCTGTTTTTT	CASSPVGELFF
TRBJ2-3	TRBV4-2	-	few	TGTGCCAGCAGCGTTTCTCCCCAGCGCACAGATACGCAGTATTTT	CASSVSPQRTDTQYF
TRBJ2-3	TRBV12-3/TRBV12-4	-	few	TGTGCCAGCAGGCCTGACTTTGATACGCAGTATTTT	CASRPDFDTQYF
TRBJ2-3	TRBV9	TRBD2	few	TGTGCCAGCAGCTCGAGGACTAGCGGAAGCACAGATACGCAGTATTTT	CASSSRTSGSTDTQYF
TRBJ1-6	TRBV6-5	-	few	TGTGCCAGCAGTTACTCTTGGGGCTTTAATTCACCCCTCCACTTT	CASSYSWGFNSPLHF
TRBJ2-5	TRBV6-4	TRBD1	many	TGTGCCGGCACAGCAAGGAGGGACAGGGATGAGACCCAGTACTTC	CAGTARRDRDETQYF